The clone carrying this TCR beta chain was seen many times. This entry belongs to a study of identical twins. CDR3 length: 16 amino acids. V gave up 3 bases and J gave up 4 bases; unmatched junction bases: 8. Germline V gene sequence: CDR1 SGHTS, CDR2 YDEGEE. One entry per CDR3 protein, called by TCRdb with MiXCR from the 5' RACE reads. The sample holds approximately 700,000 distinct CDR3 sequences, 5.5% to 6.5% seen once. The chain carries TRBV5-8 and TRBJ2-1; 9 bases are a match to TRBD1. The sequencing input was naive T cells sorted from blood. The TCR sequence derives from a man in his late teens or twenties in good health. Written as DNA, the CDR3 is TGTGCCAGCAGCTCCCCCGACAGGGGGTCGTACAATGAGCAGTTCTTC. Protein sequence: CASSSPDRGSYNEQFF.